These 27 T cell receptor beta chains came from one sample sequenced in a study of blood T cell repertoires in COVID-19. Libraries were prepared by immunoSEQ multiplex PCR; TCRdb keeps only in-frame clonotypes and omits some of them. The sample lists roughly 330,000 clones; more than 75% were seen once. Source material: peripheral blood. Receptors originate from a woman aged 50 to 65 with acute or convalescent COVID-19.

The J gene is TRBJ1-4, the V gene TRBV27, with 9 bases aligning to TRBD1. V shed 4 bases and J 0 bases; nucleotides not matched to a gene: 9. Germline V lookup: CDR1 MNHEY, CDR2 SMNVEV (reference sequence). This CDR3 has 18 amino acids. The CDR3 protein is CASSSWGQGYSTNEKLFF. The CDR3 coding sequence is TGTGCCAGCAGTTCATGGGGACAGGGCTATTCAACTAATGAAAAACTGTTTTTT.

This rearrangement joins TRBV7-3 to TRBJ1-1; 9 positions agree with TRBD1. Trimming at V came to 6 bases and at J to 4 bases, leaving 6 bases not matched to a gene. The CDR3 extends over 14 amino acids. CDR1 and CDR2 from the germline V gene are SGHTA and FQGTGA. The CDR3 loop reads CASSPQGAVTEAFF. The CDR3 nucleotides are TGTGCCAGCAGTCCACAGGGGGCCGTCACTGAAGCTTTCTTT.

The DNA for the CDR3 is TGTGCTAGTGGTTTGGGACAGGGCGGCACCGGGGAGCTGTTTTTT. It yields the protein CASGLGQGGTGELFF. The chain is built from TRBV12-5 and TRBJ2-2; 7 nucleotides align to TRBD1. Germline trimming cut 1 base from V and 4 bases from J; bases unmatched to any gene: 3. The CDR3 is made up of 15 amino acids. CDR1 and CDR2 from the germline V gene are LGHNT and FRNRAP.

The chain couples TRBV18 to TRBJ1-6, with D possibly matching TRBD1 (5 bases). The V gene's germline CDR1 is KGHSH and CDR2 LQKENI. The CDR3 loop spans 16 amino acids. V lost 4 bases and J lost 5, with 15 bases in between. The CDR3 spells CASSRGRGQDNSPLHF. The CDR3, as DNA: TGTGCCAGCTCACGCGGAAGGGGTCAGGATAATTCACCCCTCCACTTT.

V and J are TRBV4-1 and TRBJ2-3; 8 nucleotides match TRBD1. In germline, CDR1 is MGHRA, CDR2 YSYEKL. The V gene end was trimmed by 1 base and the J gene end by 2 bases; junction bases not matched to a gene: 8. The CDR3 spans 17 residues. The CDR3 spells CASSQVGTGIVTDTQYF. CDR3 sequence (DNA): TGCGCCAGCAGCCAAGTGGGGACAGGCATAGTCACAGATACGCAGTATTTT.

The gene calls are TRBV15 and TRBJ1-4; possibly TRBD1 for D (5 bases). Germline lookup yields CDR1 LNHNV and CDR2 YYDKDF (reference sequence). The CDR3 extends over 16 amino acids. The V end lost 0 bases, the J end lost 0 bases, and 8 bases lay between the germline ends. CDR3 residues: CATSRDPGATNEKLFF. CDR3 in DNA: TGTGCCACCAGCAGAGATCCGGGGGCAACTAATGAAAAACTGTTTTTT. Combining the CDR3 with reference TRBV15 and TRBJ1-4 gives the whole variable domain DAMVIQNPRYQVTQFGKPVTLSCSQTLNHNVMYWYQQKSSQAPKLLFHYYDKDFNNEADTPDNFQSRRPNTSFCFLDIRSPGLGDTAMYLCATSRDPGATNEKLFFGSGTQLSVL.

This chain uses TRBV28 with TRBJ2-1; the D gene is possibly TRBD1 (7 bases). The germline V gene encodes CDR1 MDHEN and CDR2 SYDVKM. V dropped 8 bases and J dropped 2 bases, with 19 bases sitting between them. The length of the CDR3 is 16 residues. The CDR3 loop is CASAHGGRGTYNEQFF. The CDR3 bases are TGTGCCAGCGCCCACGGGGGCAGGGGGACCTACAATGAGCAGTTCTTC.

The rearrangement uses TRBV6-6 and TRBJ1-5, with 9 bases lining up with TRBD1. The CDR3 spans 16 residues. In germline, CDR1 is MNHNY, CDR2 SVGAGI (reference sequence). The V and J ends lost 0 bases and 2 bases, in that order; junction bases with no gene match: 2. In nucleotides, the CDR3 is TGTGCCAGCAGTTACTCGCGGACAGGGGGCAATCAGCCCCAGCATTTT. Translation gives CASSYSRTGGNQPQHF.

The chain employs TRBV12-3 or TRBV12-4 and TRBJ1-1, with D perhaps TRBD1 (5 bases). The length of the CDR3 is 13 residues. Trimming took off 3 bases at V and 10 bases at J, with 15 bases between the two ends. The CDR3: CASSFSSGLGAFF. The CDR3 DNA follows: TGTGCCAGCAGTTTCTCATCAGGGTTGGGAGCTTTCTTT.

This clone was seen only once. The chain uses TRBV6-5 and TRBJ1-2; the match to TRBD1 covers 7 bases. V was pared by 4 bases and J by 2 bases, with 10 bases of the junction left unmatched. CDR1 MNHEY and CDR2 SVGAGI come from the germline V gene. The CDR3 length is 16 residues. CDR3 bases: TGTGCCAGCAGTTCGGCAGGGCGACAGGGAAACTATGGCTACACCTTC. As protein: CASSSAGRQGNYGYTF.

This chain joins TRBV5-5 and TRBJ2-6; D unresolved. Germline assignment: CDR1 SGHKS and CDR2 YYEKEE (reference sequence). V dropped 2 bases and J dropped 0 bases, with 9 bases sitting between them. The CDR3 extends over 16 amino acids. The CDR3 DNA is TGTGCCAGCAGCTTAGAGACAAGCTCTGGGGCCAACGTCCTGACTTTC. This codes for CASSLETSSGANVLTF. Filled out from reference TRBV5-5 and TRBJ2-6, the complete variable domain reads DAGVTQSPTHLIKTRGQQVTLRCSPISGHKSVSWYQQVLGQGPQFIFQYYEKEERGRGNFPDRFSARQFPNYSSELNVNALLLGDSALYLCASSLETSSGANVLTFGAGSRLTVL.

The V and J genes are TRBV30 and TRBJ2-1; 8 positions match TRBD2. The V segment lost 1 base and the J segment 1 base; nucleotides outside the gene matches: 6. Looked up from germline, CDR1 is GTSNPN and CDR2 is SVGIG (reference sequence). The CDR3 extends over 16 amino acids. CDR3 region: CAWSAPLAVSYNEQFF. The CDR3 DNA reads as TGTGCCTGGAGTGCTCCACTAGCGGTATCCTACAATGAGCAGTTCTTC.

The chain has TRBV5-1 and TRBJ2-3; 8 positions agree with TRBD2. Germline loops: CDR1 SGHRS, CDR2 YFSETQ. Trimming cost V 0 bases and J 4 bases; bases outside gene matches: 4. This CDR3 spans 15 amino acids. The CDR3: CASSLAGGPADTQYF. The CDR3 DNA reads as TGCGCCAGCAGCTTGGCGGGAGGGCCTGCAGATACGCAGTATTTT.

The chain employs TRBV29-1 and TRBJ1-3; D is undetermined. The germline gives CDR1 SQVTM, CDR2 ANQGSEA. Trimming left V 7 bases short and J 2 bases short, with 12 bases between. This CDR3 has 13 amino acids. CDR3 DNA sequence: TGCAGCGCAATGTGGGGAGCTGGAAACACCATATATTTT. As protein: CSAMWGAGNTIYF.

The rearrangement links TRBV3-1 (or the pseudogene TRBV3-2) to TRBJ1-1, with D unresolved. Trimming took off 1 base at V and 1 base at J, with 7 bases between the two ends. Germline V lookup: CDR1 LGHDT, CDR2 YNNKEL (reference sequence). The CDR3 runs to 14 residues. This CDR3 is CASSQAGWNTEAFF. The CDR3 DNA reads TGTGCCAGCAGCCAAGCCGGGTGGAACACTGAAGCTTTCTTT.

Details on this clone: The identical CDR3 is also encoded by other nucleotide sequences in the sample. The rearrangement links TRBV28 to TRBJ1-2, with D tentatively TRBD1 (6 bases). The CDR3 has 13 amino acids. Germline V gene lookup returns CDR1 MDHEN and CDR2 SYDVKM. Trimming removed 2 bases from V and 2 bases from J, with 6 bases in between. CDR3 loop: CASSLTGNYGYTF. Here the CDR3 DNA reads TGTGCCAGCAGTTTAACAGGGAACTATGGCTACACCTTC.

J is TRBJ2-3 and V is TRBV4-1, with 8 bases aligning to TRBD1. This CDR3 is built from 14 residues. Germline V gene lookup returns CDR1 MGHRA and CDR2 YSYEKL. The V segment lost 6 bases and the J segment 5 bases; nucleotides outside the gene matches: 7. Here the CDR3 reads CASSSLTGVDTQYF. In nucleotides, the CDR3 is TGCGCCAGCAGTTCCCTGACAGGGGTAGATACGCAGTATTTT.

This chain links TRBV27 with TRBJ2-2; D remains ambiguous. CDR1 MNHEY and CDR2 SMNVEV come from the germline V gene (reference sequence). V was trimmed by 2 bases and J by 5 bases, leaving 9 bases between them. This CDR3 has 14 residues. The DNA of the CDR3 is TGTGCCAGCAGTTTAAAGCGTAAAACCGGGGAGCTGTTTTTT. Its translation is CASSLKRKTGELFF.

V gene TRBV29-1 combines with J gene TRBJ2-7, with 14 bases lining up with TRBD2. The V segment lost 4 bases and the J segment 6 bases; nucleotides outside the gene matches: 8. Germline-derived CDR1 and CDR2 are SQVTM and ANQGSEA. The CDR3 consists of 15 residues. The CDR3 loop reads CSVVGTSGSSVEQYF. The CDR3 DNA reads TGCAGCGTTGTCGGGACTAGCGGGAGTAGTGTCGAGCAGTACTTC.

The rearrangement links TRBV5-4 to TRBJ1-4; 7 positions agree with TRBD1. In germline, CDR1 is SGHNT, CDR2 YYREEE (reference sequence). The ends lost 0 bases at V and 8 bases at J; junction bases unmatched: 7. This CDR3 region has 15 residues. The CDR3 reads CASSLGGQVGEKLFF. In nucleotides, the CDR3 is TGTGCCAGCAGCTTGGGAGGACAGGTCGGCGAAAAACTGTTTTTT.

The chain uses TRBV4-1 and TRBJ2-1; TRBD2 matches at 7 bases. The germline V gene encodes CDR1 MGHRA and CDR2 YSYEKL. This CDR3 region has 16 residues. Trimming removed 4 bases from V and 5 bases from J; junction bases left unmatched: 11. The CDR3 bases are TGCGCCAGCAGCCTATCCCCCGCGGGGGAGAACAATGAGCAGTTCTTC. Translation: CASSLSPAGENNEQFF.

The V gene is TRBV27, the J gene TRBJ1-1; 8 bases fit TRBD1. Per the germline V gene, CDR1 is MNHEY and CDR2 is SMNVEV (reference sequence). CDR3 length equals 14 residues. The V segment lost 3 bases and the J segment 1 base; nucleotides outside the gene matches: 1. The CDR3 region has the DNA TGTGCCAGCAGTTTTGGGACAGGGAACACTGAAGCTTTCTTT. Translation gives CASSFGTGNTEAFF.

This clone was counted once. The chain uses TRBV21-1 and TRBJ2-2; the table's D call, TRBD2, was not checked against the DNA. TRBV21-1 is annotated as a pseudogene. The length of the CDR3 is 15 residues. The CDR3 DNA reads as TGTGCCAGCAGCAACACGACTCGCCTCACCGGGGAGCTGTTTTTT. The encoded protein is CASSNTTRLTGELFF.

The genes are TRBV29-1 and TRBJ2-2; 10 bases are shared with TRBD1. The CDR3 contains 14 residues. J was trimmed by 4 bases and V by 5 bases; bases with no gene match: 4. Germline CDR1 reads SQVTM; CDR2 reads ANQGSEA. The CDR3 nucleotides are TGCAGCGTTTCCGGACAGGGGGTCACCGGGGAGCTGTTTTTT. This sequence encodes CSVSGQGVTGELFF.

This chain links TRBV29-1 with TRBJ1-1, with D perhaps matching TRBD1 (6 bases). This CDR3 contains 15 residues. The germline CDR1 and CDR2 sequences are SQVTM and ANQGSEA. V was shortened by 1 base and J by 0 bases, with 12 bases between the two germline ends. The CDR3 is CSVEGRNRVNTEAFF. The DNA for the CDR3 is TGCAGCGTTGAAGGGAGGAACAGGGTGAACACTGAAGCTTTCTTT.

The rearrangement links TRBV18 to TRBJ2-7; 11 bases line up with TRBD2. This CDR3 is built from 15 residues. Germline CDR1 is KGHSH and CDR2 is LQKENI. V lost 9 bases to trimming and J lost 6 bases; unmatched junction nucleotides: 13. The CDR3 reads CASSSGTSGRAEQYF. The CDR3 DNA reads as TGTGCCAGTTCCTCCGGGACTAGCGGAAGAGCCGAGCAGTACTTC.

V and J are TRBV7-3 and TRBJ2-1; TRBD2 matches at 10 bases. V shed 4 bases, J shed 8 bases, and the junction held 2 bases outside the gene matches. The CDR3 runs 13 residues. The germline V gene has CDR1 SGHTA and CDR2 FQGTGA. In nucleotides, the CDR3 is TGTGCCAGCAGCTCTAGCGGGAGTTATGAGCAGTTCTTC. Amino acid sequence: CASSSSGSYEQFF.